This T cell receptor beta chain comes out of a study of cytomegalovirus exposure and HLA in healthy donors. Study-wide context: Falling in the Caucasian-associated ancestry cluster were 65% to 90% of some 400 genotyped donors.

Notes on the study in general: Later on, analysis showed that most CMV-associated TCR beta chains appeared to be HLA-restricted. As a later analysis revealed, the rate of TCR association differed by HLA locus, with DRB1 most and HLA-C fewest.

Worth noting for this clone: Antigen: not known.

Primers included in the PCR were 60 Vbeta and 13 Jbeta primers. Libraries were prepared by immunoSEQ multiplex PCR; TCRdb keeps only in-frame clonotypes and omits some of them. The table includes 95,000 to 150,000 clones, around 80% detected once. Trimming took off 0 bases at V and 5 bases at J, with 17 bases between the two ends. The CDR3 consists of 17 residues. The germline gives CDR1 SGHDN, CDR2 FVKESK. The sequenced sample was PBMCs. The receptor's source is a man in his forties or fifties in good health and CMV-seronegative. The chain recombines TRBV14 with TRBJ2-1; D might be TRBD1 (5 bases). The CDR3 region has the DNA TGTGCCAGCAGCCAAGATGTGGGGCGCGGAGCCGACAATGAGCAGTTCTTC. It codes for CASSQDVGRGADNEQFF.